The 28 T cell receptor beta chains presented below share a single source sample, sequenced in a study of T-cell reconstitution after alpha-beta-depleted transplantation in children. The library targeted TCRbeta and was prepared with unique molecular identifiers. TCRdb reprocessed the PCR reads via MiXCR and lists one record per CDR3 protein. The repertoire includes about 310,000 distinct CDR3 sequences, approximately 23% of them detected once, and 10% to 11% sits in the top ten. The sample was PBMCs, mostly from graft donor cells, taken 180 days after TCRalphabeta/CD19-depleted stem cell transplant. The receptors originated from a male patient under 18 who had a stem cell transplant for acute lymphoblastic leukemia, so the T cells may come from the graft donor.

The chain combines TRBV2 with TRBJ2-4; a weak D match, TRBD2 (8 bases). V shed 7 bases and J shed 9 bases, with 19 bases lying between them. This CDR3 has 14 amino acids. Germline CDR1 SNHLY, CDR2 FYNNEI. CDR3 bases: TGTGCCAGCAATCAAGCGGGAGCAGGGGGCATTCAGTACTTC. It translates to CASNQAGAGGIQYF.

The rearrangement joins TRBV6-1 to TRBJ2-7; D possibly corresponds to TRBD1 (5 bases). This CDR3 has 13 amino acids. CDR1 is MNHNS and CDR2 is SASEGT in the germline V gene. The V end lost 2 bases, the J end lost 0 bases, and 5 bases lay between the germline ends. The CDR3 coding sequence is TGTGCCAGCAGTGAACAGGGCTCCTACGAGCAGTACTTC. This codes for CASSEQGSYEQYF.

This clonotype was detected a few times. The CDR3 DNA sequence: TGTGCCAGCAGCTTAGAAGGGACTGGGGCCAACGTCCTGACTTTC. Amino acid sequence: CASSLEGTGANVLTF. V gene TRBV7-8 combines with J gene TRBJ2-6, with D hard to call. CDR1 SGHVS and CDR2 FQNEAQ come from the germline V gene. Trimming removed 1 base at V and 2 bases at J, with 6 bases between. The CDR3 covers 15 residues.

The chain has TRBV7-3 and TRBJ2-2; 12 bases map to TRBD2. In germline, CDR1 is SGHTA, CDR2 FQGTGA. The CDR3 length is 15 residues. V was clipped by 5 bases and J by 6 bases; unmatched bases: 4. The CDR3 loop is CASSTGLAGPGELFF. Here the CDR3 DNA reads TGTGCCAGCAGCACCGGACTAGCGGGACCCGGGGAGCTGTTTTTT.

This clonotype was seen a few times. The chain combines TRBV5-1 with TRBJ2-7; the D is unclear. Germline V gene lookup returns CDR1 SGHRS and CDR2 YFSETQ. V gave up 4 bases and J gave up 0 bases, with 17 bases separating them. The length of the CDR3 is 16 residues. CDR3 nucleotide sequence: TGCGCCAGCAGCGCCCCTCGGAGACGAGCCTCCTACGAGCAGTACTTC. Translation gives CASSAPRRRASYEQYF.

CDR3 sequence: CASSLAPGTGVETQYF. The DNA for the CDR3 is TGCGCCAGCAGCTTGGCCCCCGGGACAGGGGTGGAGACCCAGTACTTC. The chain has TRBV5-1 and TRBJ2-5, with 10 bases that match TRBD1. V was pared by 0 bases and J by 5 bases, with 7 bases of the junction left unmatched. The CDR3 spans 16 residues. The germline CDR1 and CDR2 sequences are SGHRS and YFSETQ.

Turning to this clonotype: This may be a read error, as it is one base from a much larger clone. The chain has TRBV3-1 and TRBJ2-1, with D possibly being TRBD2 (6 bases). CDR3 length equals 15 residues. Germline V gene lookup returns CDR1 LGHDT and CDR2 YNNKEL (reference sequence). The chain's CDR3 is CATSQGPGGYNEQFF. The CDR3 DNA follows: TGTGCCACCAGCCAAGGACCAGGAGGGTACAATGAGCAGTTCTTC.

This clonotype was seen more than once but under ten times. The chain recombines TRBV10-3 with TRBJ2-7; 8 bases are shared with TRBD1. The CDR3 is 15 residues long. The germline V gene encodes CDR1 ENHRY and CDR2 SYGVKD. J was trimmed by 6 bases and V by 5 bases; bases with no gene match: 12. The CDR3 DNA is TGTGCCATCAGTAATCAAGACAGGGGCCCTACCGAGCAGTACTTC. Residues: CAISNQDRGPTEQYF.

This clonotype showed up just a few times. The V gene is TRBV5-1, the J gene TRBJ1-5; D is undetermined. CDR3 length: 14 amino acids. In germline, CDR1 is SGHRS, CDR2 YFSETQ. V was trimmed by 2 bases and J by 4 bases, leaving 10 bases between them. DNA of the CDR3: TGCGCCAGCAGCTTTGGAGGGAAGAATCAGCCCCAGCATTTT. Amino acid sequence: CASSFGGKNQPQHF.

V is TRBV10-3 and J is TRBJ2-7; 8 positions agree with TRBD1. V lost 0 bases to trimming and J lost 0 bases; unmatched junction nucleotides: 4. The germline gives CDR1 ENHRY, CDR2 SYGVKD. This CDR3 contains 16 residues. CDR3 DNA: TGTGCCATCAGTGAGTCCAGGGGGCTCAGCTCCTACGAGCAGTACTTC. Protein product: CAISESRGLSSYEQYF.

The V gene is TRBV20-1, the J gene TRBJ1-3; D uncertain. V gave up 2 bases and J gave up 0 bases, with 11 bases separating them. Germline CDR1 DFQATT, CDR2 SNEGSKA (reference sequence). The CDR3 loop spans 15 amino acids. CDR3 DNA sequence: TGCAGTGCTAGAAGGGATCTGAGCTCTGGAAACACCATATATTTT. It translates to CSARRDLSSGNTIYF.

This clonotype was found a few times. CDR3 in DNA: TGTGCCAGCAGCTTTACAACAGGGGCTCGGACTGAAGCTTTCTTT. This codes for CASSFTTGARTEAFF. The chain is built from TRBV7-8 and TRBJ1-1; TRBD1 matches 7 bases. CDR1 SGHVS and CDR2 FQNEAQ come from the germline V gene. The CDR3 loop spans 15 amino acids. J gave up 5 bases and V 3 bases, and 9 bases lay outside the gene matches. Combining the CDR3 with reference TRBV7-8 and TRBJ1-1 gives the whole variable domain GAGVSQSPRYKVAKRGQDVALRCDPISGHVSLFWYQQALGQGPEFLTYFQNEAQLDKSGLPSDRFFAERPEGSVSTLKIQRTQQEDSAVYLCASSFTTGARTEAFFGQGTRLTVV.

A few counts support this clonotype. V usage is TRBV12-3 or TRBV12-4 and J usage is TRBJ2-7; D tentatively reads TRBD1 or TRBD2 (5 bases each). V lost 4 bases to trimming and J lost 5 bases, with 12 bases between them. The CDR3 length is 13 residues. CDR3 nucleotide sequence: TGTGCCAGCAGTTGGGACGTCCGAGACGAGCAGTACTTC. This sequence encodes CASSWDVRDEQYF.

This chain joins TRBV20-1 and TRBJ2-5; D is ambiguous. Germline lookup yields CDR1 DFQATT and CDR2 SNEGSKA (reference sequence). The CDR3 runs to 10 residues. The V gene lost 3 bases and the J gene lost 14 bases, with 13 bases spanning the gap. CDR3 bases: TGCAGTGCTAGTAATCTGGGCCGATACTTC. This sequence encodes CSASNLGRYF.

The rearrangement links TRBV5-1 to TRBJ2-1; 11 positions match TRBD2. Germline CDR1 reads SGHRS; CDR2 reads YFSETQ. The CDR3 has 17 residues. After removal of 0 bases from V and 8 bases from J, the junction contained 10 bases not matched to a gene. As DNA, the CDR3 is TGCGCCAGCAGCTTGGGACTAGCGGGGAGGGTGAGTCATGAGCAGTTCTTC. Residues: CASSLGLAGRVSHEQFF.

V usage is TRBV5-4 and J usage is TRBJ2-1; TRBD1 matches 8 bases. V shed 4 bases and J 1 base; nucleotides not matched to a gene: 7. Germline CDR1 reads SGHNT; CDR2 reads YYREEE (reference sequence). CDR3 length equals 16 residues. This CDR3 is CASSARDRLSYNEQFF. The CDR3 DNA reads as TGTGCCAGCAGCGCTAGGGACAGGTTATCCTACAATGAGCAGTTCTTC.

This clonotype showed up just a few times. The chain combines TRBV27 with TRBJ2-3, with 10 bases fitting TRBD2. Looked up from germline, CDR1 is MNHEY and CDR2 is SMNVEV (reference sequence). The CDR3 consists of 17 residues. The V gene end was trimmed by 2 bases and the J gene end by 0 bases; junction bases not matched to a gene: 5. CDR3 sequence: CASSLLAGASSTDTQYF. As DNA, the CDR3 is TGTGCCAGCAGTTTACTAGCGGGAGCCTCGAGCACAGATACGCAGTATTTT.

This clonotype has more than one count but fewer than ten. The CDR3 loop reads CASTLGPPRTGGDQPQHF. DNA of the CDR3: TGTGCCAGCACATTGGGTCCTCCCCGCACAGGGGGAGACCAGCCCCAGCATTTT. The V and J genes are TRBV12-3 or TRBV12-4 and TRBJ1-5; 8 nucleotides match TRBD1. The CDR3 has 18 residues. The J segment lost 7 bases and the V segment lost 7 bases, leaving 21 bases of the junction unmatched.

The gene calls are TRBV14 and TRBJ1-6; 7 nucleotides agree with TRBD1. V lost 4 bases, J lost 8 bases, and 11 bases stayed unmatched. This CDR3 is built from 16 residues. CDR1 and CDR2 (germline): SGHDN, FVKESK. The CDR3 loop reads CASSLRTGAADSPLHF. CDR3 DNA: TGTGCCAGCAGCCTAAGAACAGGGGCCGCGGATTCACCCCTCCACTTT. Full variable domain (missing parts from reference TRBV14 and TRBJ1-6): EAGVTQFPSHSVIEKGQTVTLRCDPISGHDNLYWYRRVMGKEIKFLLHFVKESKQDESGMPNNRFLAERTGGTYSTLKVQPAELEDSGVYFCASSLRTGAADSPLHFGNGTRLTVT.

A few counts support this clonotype. The chain carries TRBV7-8 and TRBJ1-1; D is possibly TRBD1 (5 bases). The V end was cut by 10 bases, the J end by 7 bases, with 28 bases between. Germline CDR1 reads SGHVS; CDR2 reads FQNEAQ. CDR3 length equals 16 residues. The CDR3: CATLAGIQVGVVEAFF. CDR3 bases: TGTGCCACCCTAGCTGGTATACAGGTTGGAGTAGTTGAAGCTTTCTTT. The full variable domain, in which reference TRBV7-8 and TRBJ1-1 provide the parts outside the CDR3, is GAGVSQSPRYKVAKRGQDVALRCDPISGHVSLFWYQQALGQGPEFLTYFQNEAQLDKSGLPSDRFFAERPEGSVSTLKIQRTQQEDSAVYLCATLAGIQVGVVEAFFGQGTRLTVV.

This clonotype was picked up a small number of times. The rearrangement uses TRBV6-5 and TRBJ2-7, with no clear D. V was shortened by 0 bases and J by 0 bases, with 9 bases between the two germline ends. The CDR3 spans 15 residues. Germline values: CDR1 MNHEY, CDR2 SVGAGI. CDR3 coding DNA: TGTGCCAGCAGTTACTCCCGGACGCACTCCTACGAGCAGTACTTC. This translates into CASSYSRTHSYEQYF.

The rearrangement links TRBV19 to TRBJ2-1; either TRBD1 or TRBD2 may supply D (6 bases each). The ends were cut back, 10 bases at V and 7 bases at J, with 17 bases in the middle. CDR1 is LNHDA and CDR2 is SQIVND in the germline V gene (reference sequence). The CDR3 length is 13 residues. CDR3 nucleotides: TGTGCCACCGCATGGGGGGCTTGGAATGAGCAGTTCTTC. The encoded protein is CATAWGAWNEQFF.

DNA for the CDR3: TGTGCCAGCAGCGGCGAAAGAACTTTCTTT. Amino acid sequence: CASSGERTFF. V is TRBV9 and J is TRBJ1-1; the D is unclear. CDR1 and CDR2 from the germline V gene are SGDLS and YYNGEE. This CDR3 is built from 10 residues. V lost 3 bases and J lost 12, with 9 bases in between.

The J gene is TRBJ2-1, the V gene TRBV11-2; D remains unclear. Germline loops: CDR1 SGHAT, CDR2 FQNNGV. V lost 3 bases and J 3 bases, leaving 9 bases between the germline ends. This CDR3 spans 14 amino acids. The CDR3 protein is CASSFLKYYNEQFF. The CDR3 DNA is TGTGCCAGCAGCTTTCTGAAATACTACAATGAGCAGTTCTTC.

Worth noting for this clonotype: One end of the junction does not line up with germline, which may come from a read error. V gene TRBV7-9 combines with J gene TRBJ1-2, with D possibly TRBD1 on 5 matching bases. This CDR3 spans 14 amino acids. Germline assignment: CDR1 SEHNR and CDR2 FQNEAQ (reference sequence). CDR3 sequence (DNA): TGTGCCAGCCGCTTAGACAGCGACCGGGGTGGCTACACCTTC. This encodes CASRLDSDRGGYTF.

This sequence joins TRBV27 and TRBJ1-2; no clear D gene. Trimming pared 4 bases from V and 5 bases from J, leaving 5 bases between. Germline V lookup: CDR1 MNHEY, CDR2 SMNVEV (reference sequence). CDR3 length equals 11 residues. CDR3 DNA sequence: TGTGCCAGCAGTTCGGAGTATGGCTACACCTTC. This codes for CASSSEYGYTF.

The J gene is TRBJ2-1, the V gene TRBV6-1, with D tentatively TRBD2 (5 bases). The CDR3 has 13 residues. Germline assignment: CDR1 MNHNS and CDR2 SASEGT. Trimming shortened V by 1 base and J by 8 bases, and 9 bases separated the two germline ends. The CDR3 region is CASSEGLAYEQFF. As DNA, the CDR3 is TGTGCCAGCAGTGAAGGTCTAGCTTATGAGCAGTTCTTC.

This clonotype was counted between two and nine times. The CDR3 DNA is TGCGCCAGCAAGCGCGGGGAGAGCTCCTACGAGCAGTACTTC. Its protein is CASKRGESSYEQYF. This chain joins TRBV4-1 and TRBJ2-7; TRBD2 might be the D (6 bases). The CDR3 runs 14 residues. The V end lost 7 bases, the J end lost 0 bases, and 13 bases lay between the germline ends. CDR1 is MGHRA, CDR2 YSYEKL, per germline.